A single sample is the source of the 20 T cell receptor beta chains below, sequenced in a study of control samples from healthy donors and cancer patients. This table comes from immunoSEQ multiplex PCR, and its TCRdb copy is limited to in-frame clones, with some not included. This sample has fewer than 200,000 clones, with about 90% found just once. Sequencing used blood. The receptors derive from a woman aged 30 to 39 in good health.

The chain links TRBV7-6 to TRBJ1-2; 12 bases match TRBD1. The germline V gene encodes CDR1 SGHVS and CDR2 FNYEAQ. CDR3 length: 16 amino acids. Unmatched junction bases numbered 4, after V lost 1 base and J lost 4 bases. The CDR3 loop is CASSLGGQGAAYGYTF. Here the CDR3 DNA reads TGTGCCAGCAGCTTAGGGGGACAGGGGGCGGCCTATGGCTACACCTTC.

The chain couples TRBV5-4 to TRBJ2-7; 11 bases fit TRBD1. Trimming removed 2 bases from V and 3 bases from J; junction bases left unmatched: 4. The germline CDR1 and CDR2 sequences are SGHNT and YYREEE (reference sequence). CDR3 length: 15 residues. CDR3 residues: CASSFGQGANYEQYF. The CDR3 region has the DNA TGTGCCAGCAGCTTTGGACAGGGGGCGAACTACGAGCAGTACTTC.

The sample holds one count of this clone. J is TRBJ1-2 and V is TRBV9, with D possibly TRBD1 on 5 matching bases. The CDR3 loop spans 14 amino acids. The V and J ends lost 0 bases and 8 bases respectively, with 14 bases between them. CDR1 and CDR2 (germline): SGDLS, YYNGEE. The CDR3: CASSVDGDRRGYTF. In DNA form, the CDR3 reads TGTGCCAGCAGCGTAGATGGGGACCGGCGGGGCTACACCTTC.

The gene calls are TRBV11-3 and TRBJ2-3; the D is unclear. This CDR3 is 16 amino acids long. Germline V CDR1 and CDR2: SGHNT, YENEEA. Deletions cut 5 bases from V and 3 bases from J, with 18 bases between. The CDR3 here is CASSPRTDGITDTQYF. CDR3 DNA: TGTGCCAGCAGCCCGAGGACGGATGGGATTACAGATACGCAGTATTTT.

The chain is built from TRBV30 and TRBJ1-6, with D possibly TRBD1 on 6 matching bases. The germline V and J ends were trimmed by 3 bases and 9 bases, with 18 bases remaining between them. The CDR3 covers 15 residues. Germline V gene sequence: CDR1 GTSNPN, CDR2 SVGIG (reference sequence). In DNA, the CDR3 is TGTGCCTGGAGCACTGGACAGTTAAGCGGTTCACCCCTCCACTTT. Translation gives CAWSTGQLSGSPLHF.

V is TRBV6-5 and J is TRBJ2-7; 9 bases align to TRBD1. The CDR3 consists of 14 residues. The V segment lost 6 bases and the J segment 9 bases; nucleotides outside the gene matches: 12. Germline V lookup: CDR1 MNHEY, CDR2 SVGAGI. CDR3 in DNA: TGTGCCAGCAGGACCGGGACAGGGAATAGAGCGCAGTACTTC. It encodes CASRTGTGNRAQYF.

This chain joins TRBV6-5 and TRBJ2-7, with 8 bases that match TRBD1. The CDR3 is 15 residues long. CDR1 is MNHEY, CDR2 SVGAGI, per germline. V dropped 4 bases and J dropped 5; count of bases not matched to a gene: 10. CDR3 sequence reads: CASSSTRGTGNEQYV. Written as DNA, the CDR3 is TGTGCCAGCAGTTCGACTCGCGGGACAGGCAACGAGCAGTACGTC.

This clone was picked up a small number of times. At the DNA level, this CDR3 is encoded by other sequences in the same sample as well. V and J are TRBV3-1 (or the pseudogene TRBV3-2) and TRBJ2-5, with D perhaps TRBD2 (5 bases). V gave up 4 bases and J gave up 1 base, with 7 bases separating them. CDR3 size: 13 residues. CDR1 is LGHDT and CDR2 is YNNKEL in the germline V gene (reference sequence). The CDR3 region is CASSLRGQETQYF. CDR3 nucleotides: TGTGCCAGCAGCCTCCGGGGCCAAGAGACCCAGTACTTC.

The chain combines TRBV28 with TRBJ1-5; the D is unclear. The V and J ends lost 6 bases and 4 bases respectively, with 7 bases between them. The CDR3 loop spans 12 amino acids. CDR1 and CDR2 from the germline V gene are MDHEN and SYDVKM. In DNA form, the CDR3 reads TGTGCCAGCAGCCTCCTAAATCAGCCCCAGCATTTT. This gives the protein CASSLLNQPQHF.

This chain links TRBV7-2 with TRBJ2-3; D unclear. The CDR3 consists of 12 residues. V was shortened by 5 bases and J by 11 bases, with 14 bases between the two germline ends. Germline V gives CDR1 SGHTA, CDR2 FQGNSA. CDR3 protein: CASSPKNLKQYF. In DNA, the CDR3 is TGTGCCAGCAGCCCCAAAAACCTTAAGCAGTATTTT.

V gene TRBV9 combines with J gene TRBJ2-1; TRBD2 aligns across 15 bases. CDR3 length: 17 residues. Per germline, CDR1 SGDLS and CDR2 YYNGEE. The trim removed 0 bases at V and 8 bases at J, leaving 6 bases unmatched. The CDR3 region is CASSVGTSGRGRHEQFF. In nucleotides, the CDR3 is TGTGCCAGCAGCGTAGGGACTAGCGGGAGGGGCCGCCATGAGCAGTTCTTC.

V usage is TRBV19 and J usage is TRBJ1-1; TRBD1 matches 7 bases. Per germline, CDR1 LNHDA and CDR2 SQIVND (reference sequence). The CDR3 is made up of 12 amino acids. The trim removed 10 bases at V and 0 bases at J, leaving 2 bases unmatched. DNA for the CDR3: TGTGCCACCGGGACAGTGAACACTGAAGCTTTCTTT. Amino acids: CATGTVNTEAFF.

This sequence joins TRBV24-1 and TRBJ2-7; D perhaps matches TRBD1 (6 bases). Germline V gene lookup returns CDR1 KGHDR and CDR2 SFDVKD. This CDR3 region has 12 residues. V was trimmed by 4 bases and J by 3 bases, leaving 6 bases between them. Written as DNA, the CDR3 is TGTGCCACCAGTGAACAGGGCTACGAGCAGTACTTC. Its translation is CATSEQGYEQYF.

This clone is a singleton in its sample. V and J are TRBV10-2 and TRBJ2-2; D might be TRBD1 or TRBD2, each matching 5 bases. Germline V CDR1 and CDR2: WSHSY, SAAADI. The CDR3 is 15 amino acids. Trimming stripped 4 bases from V and 5 bases from J, with 14 bases between. The CDR3 DNA reads as TGCGCCAGCAGTGCCTTCGACAGACTAACCGGGGAGCTGTTTTTT. The encoded protein is CASSAFDRLTGELFF.

The rearrangement links TRBV28 to TRBJ1-6; D may be TRBD1 (6 bases). Germline CDR1 MDHEN, CDR2 SYDVKM. Trimming shortened V by 5 bases and J by 5 bases, and 16 bases separated the two germline ends. CDR3 length equals 16 residues. CDR3 in amino acids: CASSPLTRGDNSPLHF. CDR3 nucleotide sequence: TGTGCCAGCAGTCCTTTAACCAGGGGTGATAATTCACCCCTCCACTTT.

J is TRBJ2-2 and V is TRBV3-1 (or the pseudogene TRBV3-2); D remains unclear. CDR3 length: 13 amino acids. Between the trimmed V and J ends, which lost 3 bases and 4 bases, there was a span of 6 bases. Germline lookup yields CDR1 LGHDT and CDR2 YNNKEL (reference sequence). The CDR3 is CASSHGVTGELFF. In DNA, the CDR3 is TGTGCCAGCAGCCACGGAGTCACCGGGGAGCTGTTTTTT.

CDR3 in DNA: TGTGCCAGCAGCATACGAACAGGGGGCACTGAAGCTTTCTTT. This gives the protein CASSIRTGGTEAFF. The chain employs TRBV11-2 and TRBJ1-1; 8 bases are shared with TRBD1. Germline CDR1 and CDR2: SGHAT and FQNNGV. Trimming removed 5 bases from V and 4 bases from J; junction bases left unmatched: 6. This CDR3 spans 14 amino acids.

The chain links TRBV2 to TRBJ2-5, with D unclear. This CDR3 comprises 19 residues. In germline, CDR1 is SNHLY, CDR2 FYNNEI. V gave up 3 bases and J gave up 4 bases, with 27 bases separating them. CDR3 coding DNA: TGTGCCAGCAGTGATTCTGGACCGCGAAAATACTCCAAGGGAGAGACCCAGTACTTC. This encodes CASSDSGPRKYSKGETQYF.

The rearrangement links TRBV3-1 (or the pseudogene TRBV3-2) to TRBJ1-2; no clear D gene. The germline gives CDR1 LGHDT, CDR2 YNNKEL (reference sequence). The CDR3 sequence is 14 residues long. Trimming cost V 2 bases and J 3 bases, with 10 bases left between them. The DNA for the CDR3 is TGTGCCAGCAGCCAACGGGGATCGTACTATGGCTACACCTTC. It specifies CASSQRGSYYGYTF.

The V and J genes are TRBV27 and TRBJ2-5, with D unclear. The CDR3 is 13 residues long. Per the germline V gene, CDR1 is MNHEY and CDR2 is SMNVEV (reference sequence). Trimming pared 5 bases from V and 2 bases from J, leaving 9 bases between. The CDR3 nucleotides read TGTGCCAGCAGTCCCTATCCTCAAGAGACCCAGTACTTC. It encodes CASSPYPQETQYF.